The 32 T cell receptor beta chains reported below all come from one sample, sequenced in a study of OX40 agonist ivuxolimab in advanced cancers. Using immunoSEQ multiplex PCR, the repertoire was profiled, and TCRdb retains in-frame clones only, with some absent. The repertoire includes about 100,000 clones, around 93% of them detected once, and approximately 0.58% sits in the top ten. Sample: CD4+ or CD8+ T cells sorted from blood, taken in a trial of the OX40 agonist ivuxolimab. Receptor source: an adult with an advanced solid tumor such as melanoma, head and neck, liver or kidney cancer.

This clone has a handful of counts. CDR3 nucleotide sequence: TGTGCCAGCAGTGATGGGGTGGGCACTGAAGCTTTCTTT. Amino acid sequence: CASSDGVGTEAFF. The chain recombines TRBV2 with TRBJ1-1; D unresolved. The length of the CDR3 is 13 residues. Trimming stripped 3 bases from V and 4 bases from J, with 9 bases between. CDR1 is SNHLY and CDR2 is FYNNEI in the germline V gene.

The gene calls are TRBV7-2 and TRBJ2-2; 11 nucleotides align to TRBD2. V was pared by 5 bases and J by 3 bases, with 5 bases of the junction left unmatched. The CDR3 runs to 16 residues. Germline CDR1 and CDR2: SGHTA and FQGNSA. The CDR3 loop is CASSVSGRGDTGELFF. The CDR3 coding sequence is TGTGCCAGCAGCGTTAGCGGGAGGGGGGACACCGGGGAGCTGTTTTTT. Using reference TRBV7-2 and TRBJ2-2 for the parts outside the CDR3, the full variable domain is GAGVSQSPSNKVTEKGKDVELRCDPISGHTALYWYRQSLGQGLEFLIYFQGNSAPDKSGLPSDRFSAERTGGSVSTLTIQRTQQEDSAVYLCASSVSGRGDTGELFFGEGSRLTVL.

J is TRBJ1-4 and V is TRBV15; D is unresolved. In germline, CDR1 is LNHNV, CDR2 YYDKDF (reference sequence). The CDR3 loop spans 15 amino acids. V was shortened by 0 bases and J by 6 bases, with 11 bases between the two germline ends. The chain's CDR3 is CATSRDTGWDEKLFF. The CDR3 DNA sequence: TGTGCCACCAGCAGAGATACCGGGTGGGATGAAAAACTGTTTTTT. Supplemented by reference TRBV15 and TRBJ1-4, the full variable domain reads DAMVIQNPRYQVTQFGKPVTLSCSQTLNHNVMYWYQQKSSQAPKLLFHYYDKDFNNEADTPDNFQSRRPNTSFCFLDIRSPGLGDTAMYLCATSRDTGWDEKLFFGSGTQLSVL.

The chain recombines TRBV5-1 with TRBJ2-2; 7 bases are a match to TRBD1. There are 15 residues in the CDR3. The trim removed 0 bases at V and 6 bases at J, leaving 5 bases unmatched. Germline V CDR1 and CDR2: SGHRS, YFSETQ. CDR3 DNA: TGCGCCAGCAGCTTGGAGGACAGGATCTCCGGGGAGCTGTTTTTT. Translated, it gives CASSLEDRISGELFF.

The chain combines TRBV25-1 with TRBJ2-2; TRBD1 aligns across 9 bases. Germline trimming cut 10 bases from V and 4 bases from J; bases unmatched to any gene: 10. This CDR3 is built from 15 residues. The germline CDR1 and CDR2 sequences are MGHDK and SYGVNS. The DNA for the CDR3 is TGTGCCACCAAGAGGACAGGGGCCGGCACCGGGGAGCTGTTTTTT. Amino acid sequence: CATKRTGAGTGELFF.

V and J are TRBV19 and TRBJ1-1; the D gene is possibly TRBD1 (6 bases). Trimming stripped 10 bases from V and 3 bases from J, with 15 bases between. Germline lookup yields CDR1 LNHDA and CDR2 SQIVND (reference sequence). The CDR3 loop spans 13 amino acids. This chain's CDR3 is CATTGWWDTEAFF. Written as DNA, the CDR3 is TGTGCCACTACAGGGTGGTGGGACACTGAAGCTTTCTTT.

The genes are TRBV18 and TRBJ2-3; D unresolved. This CDR3 contains 15 residues. Trimming removed 5 bases from V and 4 bases from J, with 16 bases in between. Germline loops: CDR1 KGHSH, CDR2 LQKENI. The CDR3 coding sequence is TGTGCCAGCTCATCCATGGGTTACCTAGCAGATACGCAGTATTTT. It encodes CASSSMGYLADTQYF.

Of note for this clone: A junction end diverges from the germline sequence, so it may reflect a read error. The chain links TRBV10-3 to TRBJ1-1, with D uncertain. This CDR3 has 13 residues. The germline gives CDR1 ENHRY, CDR2 SYGVKD. The CDR3 region is CAISGDVNTEAFF. The CDR3 DNA reads TGTGCCATTAGTGGTGATGTGAACACTGAAGCTTTCTTT.

The V gene is TRBV19, the J gene TRBJ2-3, with D tentatively TRBD1 or TRBD2 (5 bases each). Per germline, CDR1 LNHDA and CDR2 SQIVND (reference sequence). V lost 6 bases, J lost 6 bases, and 16 bases lay in between. The CDR3 contains 14 residues. The CDR3 DNA sequence: TGTGCCAGTAGGGGGACGGGAAGGGCGGATACGCAGTATTTT. This codes for CASRGTGRADTQYF.

This clone came up once. V usage is TRBV27 and J usage is TRBJ2-1; 7 nucleotides agree with TRBD2. With V trimmed by 3 bases and J by 0 bases, 5 bases remained unmatched. Germline CDR1 reads MNHEY; CDR2 reads SMNVEV (reference sequence). This CDR3 region has 16 residues. CDR3 DNA: TGTGCCAGCAGTTTCGGGCGGGAGAGCTCCTACAATGAGCAGTTCTTC. It yields the protein CASSFGRESSYNEQFF.

In this sample, this clone turned up once. The chain combines TRBV20-1 with TRBJ2-1; no reliable D call. Between the trimmed V and J ends, which lost 6 bases and 9 bases, there was a span of 12 bases. The CDR3 sequence is 11 residues long. CDR1 and CDR2 from the germline V gene are DFQATT and SNEGSKA (reference sequence). CDR3 residues: CSATSYREQFF. DNA for the CDR3: TGCAGTGCGACTTCCTACCGTGAGCAGTTCTTC.

The chain employs TRBV15 and TRBJ1-5; D gene unclear. V was shortened by 0 bases and J by 15 bases, with 12 bases between the two germline ends. The CDR3 spans 12 residues. Per the germline V gene, CDR1 is LNHNV and CDR2 is YYDKDF (reference sequence). CDR3: CATSRDWRAPHF. In DNA form, the CDR3 reads TGTGCCACCAGCAGAGATTGGAGGGCCCCGCATTTT.

The CDR3 bases are TGTGCCAGCAGCTACCTAGGCGACAGGGGCAATCAGCCCCAGCATTTT. It codes for CASSYLGDRGNQPQHF. The J gene is TRBJ1-5, the V gene TRBV27; TRBD1 matches 7 bases. V shed 6 bases and J 2 bases; nucleotides not matched to a gene: 10. This CDR3 is 16 amino acids long. Germline V gives CDR1 MNHEY, CDR2 SMNVEV (reference sequence).

The V gene is TRBV7-2, the J gene TRBJ2-3; the D is unclear. CDR1 SGHTA and CDR2 FQGNSA come from the germline V gene. V lost 2 bases and J 5 bases, leaving 5 bases between the germline ends. This CDR3 has 12 amino acids. For the CDR3, the DNA is TGTGCCAGCAGCTTATTTGGAGATACGCAGTATTTT. It translates to CASSLFGDTQYF.

This chain uses TRBV7-8 with TRBJ1-2; TRBD1 might be the D (5 bases). CDR1 and CDR2 (germline): SGHVS, FQNEAQ. The length of the CDR3 is 13 residues. V was shortened by 6 bases and J by 4 bases, with 12 bases between the two germline ends. CDR3 coding DNA: TGTGCCAGCAGTTCAGGGCTCGGCTATGGCTACACCTTC. It translates to CASSSGLGYGYTF.

The chain links TRBV6-1 to TRBJ2-7; tentatively, D is TRBD1 or TRBD2 (6 bases each). The V gene's germline CDR1 is MNHNS and CDR2 SASEGT. V was trimmed by 1 base and J by 4 bases, leaving 14 bases between them. The CDR3 is 15 residues long. The CDR3 reads CASSEGQAAGYEQYF. CDR3 bases: TGTGCCAGCAGTGAAGGACAGGCGGCGGGATACGAGCAGTACTTC.

The chain uses TRBV18 and TRBJ2-7, with 8 bases fitting TRBD1. The CDR3 totals 16 residues. Germline V gives CDR1 KGHSH, CDR2 LQKENI. Trimming cost V 0 bases and J 1 base; bases outside gene matches: 5. CDR3 in amino acids: CASSPPSRGRSYEQYF. As DNA, the CDR3 is TGTGCCAGCTCACCACCGTCCAGGGGGCGTTCCTACGAGCAGTACTTC. Looking up the rest from reference TRBV18 and TRBJ2-7 gives the full variable domain: NAGVMQNPRHLVRRRGQEARLRCSPMKGHSHVYWYRQLPEEGLKFMVYLQKENIIDESGMPKERFSAEFPKEGPSILRIQQVVRGDSAAYFCASSPPSRGRSYEQYFGPGTRLTVT.

The V gene is TRBV7-2, the J gene TRBJ1-5; D remains unclear. Trimming stripped 5 bases from V and 7 bases from J, with 12 bases between. Germline V lookup: CDR1 SGHTA, CDR2 FQGNSA. This CDR3 contains 13 residues. The CDR3 DNA follows: TGTGCCAGCAGCCCTGGGATGGGACAGCCCCAGCATTTT. Its translation: CASSPGMGQPQHF.

This clone was counted a few times. The genes are TRBV28 and TRBJ1-1; no clear D. Germline CDR1 MDHEN, CDR2 SYDVKM. The CDR3 covers 13 residues. Between the trimmed V and J ends, which lost 8 bases and 5 bases, there was a span of 15 bases. The CDR3 DNA sequence: TGTGCCAGCCTAAGAAGAGCGGCAACTGAAGCTTTCTTT. Translated: CASLRRAATEAFF.

This clone was observed a handful of times. This rearrangement joins TRBV10-2 to TRBJ2-5; 7 nucleotides line up with TRBD2. The J call could be wrong; TRBJ2-7 is a better fit for the DNA end. Germline CDR1 WSHSY, CDR2 SAAADI. The CDR3 totals 13 residues. The CDR3 sequence is CASRSGTNYEQYF. For the CDR3, the DNA is TGCGCCAGCAGGTCAGGGACTAACTACGAGCAGTACTTC.

The V and J genes are TRBV9 and TRBJ1-1, with a tentative D call TRBD1 (6 bases). This CDR3 spans 14 amino acids. CDR1 and CDR2 (germline): SGDLS, YYNGEE. Trimming left V 4 bases short and J 2 bases short, with 12 bases between. The DNA for the CDR3 is TGTGCCAGCAGCTCGGGGGCGCAAAACACTGAAGCTTTCTTT. Translating it yields CASSSGAQNTEAFF.

The chain combines TRBV9 with TRBJ2-1, with 11 bases that match TRBD2. Germline CDR1 SGDLS, CDR2 YYNGEE. V gave up 4 bases and J gave up 4 bases; unmatched junction bases: 7. This CDR3 region has 16 residues. CDR3 residues: CASSPSGLAVYNEQFF. In nucleotides, the CDR3 is TGTGCCAGCAGCCCTTCGGGACTAGCGGTATACAATGAGCAGTTCTTC.

This chain joins TRBV27 and TRBJ2-1; 10 bases line up with TRBD2. J gave up 9 bases and V 5 bases, and 16 bases lay outside the gene matches. Germline V gene sequence: CDR1 MNHEY, CDR2 SMNVEV (reference sequence). The CDR3 spans 17 residues. In DNA, the CDR3 is TGTGCCAGCAGTCCCAAGCGACTAGCGGGTATGGTAGGTGAGCAGTTCTTC. Encoded protein: CASSPKRLAGMVGEQFF.

Worth noting for this clone: An end of the junction does not agree with germline; a read error may underlie this. This sequence joins TRBV28 and TRBJ2-7, with D perhaps TRBD2 (6 bases). From germline, CDR1 is MDHEN and CDR2 SYDVKM. The CDR3 is made up of 12 amino acids. The CDR3 nucleotides read TGTGCCAGCAGTTTAACCACTAGCCGAAAATTCTTC. Its protein product is CASSLTTSRKFF.

The rearrangement joins TRBV6-5 to TRBJ2-5; TRBD2 is a possible D gene (6 bases). The V and J ends lost 6 bases and 6 bases respectively, with 14 bases between them. The CDR3 has 13 amino acids. Looked up from germline, CDR1 is MNHEY and CDR2 is SVGAGI. The CDR3 spells CASRAGSRQTQYF. CDR3 bases: TGTGCCAGCAGGGCCGGGAGTAGGCAGACCCAGTACTTC.

V is TRBV6-5 and J is TRBJ2-1; D gene uncertain. The CDR3 length is 13 residues. The V gene's germline CDR1 is MNHEY and CDR2 SVGAGI. Trimming removed 8 bases from V and 2 bases from J, with 10 bases in between. CDR3 DNA sequence: TGTGCCAGCCGGCAAGGTACCTACAATGAGCAGTTCTTC. It translates to CASRQGTYNEQFF.

The chain combines TRBV5-4 with TRBJ2-1, with 9 bases aligning to TRBD2. V lost 4 bases and J lost 16; bases outside the gene matches: 12. The CDR3 is made up of 13 amino acids. In germline, CDR1 is SGHNT, CDR2 YYREEE (reference sequence). The CDR3: CASSPRGSGSFFF. As DNA, the CDR3 is TGTGCCAGCAGCCCCCGCGGTAGCGGGAGTTTTTTCTTC.

The rearrangement uses TRBV7-9 and TRBJ2-5; D uncertain. The CDR3 loop spans 14 amino acids. Germline CDR1 SEHNR, CDR2 FQNEAQ (reference sequence). V lost 5 bases to trimming and J lost 5 bases, with 15 bases between them. Written as DNA, the CDR3 is TGTGCCAGCAGCGTTATCAGTAGTGGCGAGACCCAGTACTTC. Its translation: CASSVISSGETQYF.

This clone was counted a single time. The chain has TRBV6-5 and TRBJ2-5, with D perhaps matching TRBD1 (6 bases). CDR1 MNHEY and CDR2 SVGAGI come from the germline V gene. Trimming took off 6 bases at V and 2 bases at J, with 13 bases between the two ends. The CDR3 is 14 amino acids. The CDR3 protein is CASSGTGWQETQYF. CDR3 coding DNA: TGTGCCAGCAGCGGAACAGGGTGGCAAGAGACCCAGTACTTC.

This chain joins TRBV6-1 and TRBJ1-5; TRBD1 might be the D (5 bases). V was shortened by 2 bases and J by 5 bases, with 13 bases between the two germline ends. The CDR3 sequence is 15 residues long. From germline, CDR1 is MNHNS and CDR2 SASEGT. The CDR3 protein is CASSELGGMYQPQHF. The DNA of the CDR3 is TGTGCCAGCAGTGAACTGGGGGGAATGTATCAGCCCCAGCATTTT.

A single count supports this clone. Distinct nucleotide sequences in the sample also encode this CDR3. The chain uses TRBV7-2 and TRBJ1-5; D unclear. V lost 2 bases and J lost 5, with 4 bases in between. This CDR3 has 12 residues. CDR1 SGHTA and CDR2 FQGNSA come from the germline V gene. This chain's CDR3 is CASSLLDQPQHF. The CDR3 nucleotides read TGTGCCAGCAGCTTATTGGATCAGCCCCAGCATTTT.

This rearrangement joins TRBV5-1 to TRBJ2-2; 10 positions agree with TRBD2. Trimming took 1 base from V and 2 from J; bases not matched to a gene: 5. CDR1 SGHRS and CDR2 YFSETQ come from the germline V gene. There are 17 residues in the CDR3. The CDR3: CASSLWASGSNTGELFF. In nucleotides, the CDR3 is TGCGCCAGCAGCTTGTGGGCTAGCGGGAGCAACACCGGGGAGCTGTTTTTT.